This T cell receptor beta chain derives from a study of CD8 T cells in Susac syndrome. After extraction with the RNeasy kit, roughly 0.45 to 1 ug of the RNA was reverse transcribed using random hexamers. Across 54 Vbeta and 13 Jbeta, immunoSEQ multiplex PCR amplified TCR beta CDR3. TCRdb independently ran MiXCR on the immunoSEQ multiplex PCR reads; one entry per CDR3 protein. Here the sample spans approximately 190,000 distinct CDR3 sequences, about 95% being singletons. Each multiple sclerosis control was a treatment-naive patient with relapsing-remitting disease that was either stable or active. This CDR3 is 14 amino acids long. Germline CDR1 reads KGHSH; CDR2 reads LQKENI. The V and J ends lost 2 bases and 10 bases respectively, with 12 bases between them.

Sequenced sample: CD4+ T cells from PBMCs. V gene TRBV18 combines with J gene TRBJ1-6; no reliable D call. The TCR comes from a human donor with multiple sclerosis. CDR3 sequence: CASSPVEGDSPLHF. CDR3 bases: TGTGCCAGCTCACCAGTGGAGGGCGACTCACCCCTCCACTTT.